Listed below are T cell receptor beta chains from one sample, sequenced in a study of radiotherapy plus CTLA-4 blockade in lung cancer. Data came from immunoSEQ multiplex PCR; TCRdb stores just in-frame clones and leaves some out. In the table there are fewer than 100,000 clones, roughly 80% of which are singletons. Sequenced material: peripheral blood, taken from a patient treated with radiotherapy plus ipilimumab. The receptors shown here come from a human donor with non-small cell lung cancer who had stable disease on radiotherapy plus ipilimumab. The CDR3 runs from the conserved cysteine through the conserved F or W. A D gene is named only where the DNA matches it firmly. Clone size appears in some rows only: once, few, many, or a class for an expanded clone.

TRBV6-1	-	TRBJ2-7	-	TGTGCCAGCAGCCAAAGCTCCTACGAGCAGTACTTC	CASSQSSYEQYF
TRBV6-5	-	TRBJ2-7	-	TGTGCCAGCACCCCCGAGAGGGTCTCACGGGAGCAGTACTTC	CASTPERVSREQYF
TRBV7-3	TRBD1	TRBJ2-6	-	TGTGCCAGCAGCCGACAGGGCAGCTCTGGGGCCAACGTCCTGACTTTC	CASSRQGSSGANVLTF
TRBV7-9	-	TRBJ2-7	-	TGTGCCAGCAGCTTAAGACGGGGCAGGGGAGGTGTCTACGAGCAGTACTTC	CASSLRRGRGGVYEQYF
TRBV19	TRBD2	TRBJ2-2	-	TGTGCCAGTAGTATTAGTAGACTAGCGGGAACCACCGGGGAGCTGTTTTTT	CASSISRLAGTTGELFF
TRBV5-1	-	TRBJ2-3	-	TGCGCCAGCAGCTTGAACCCGACAGGCACAGATACGCAGTATTTT	CASSLNPTGTDTQYF
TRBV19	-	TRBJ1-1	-	TGTGCCAGTCGGCAGGGGATCACTGAAGCTTTCTTT	CASRQGITEAFF
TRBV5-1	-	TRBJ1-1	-	TGCGCCAGCAGCCGGACAGCTCTGAACACTGAAGCTTTCTTT	CASSRTALNTEAFF
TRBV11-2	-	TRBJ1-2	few	TGTGCCAGCAGCTTGCTCGTCGACAACACCTTC	CASSLLVDNTF
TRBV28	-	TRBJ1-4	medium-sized	TGTGCCAGCACCCCTGGCAGCCGGAATGAAAAACTGTTTTTT	CASTPGSRNEKLFF
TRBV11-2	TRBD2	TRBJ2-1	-	TGTGCCAGCAGCTTAATTAAAAGAAGACTAGCGGGCTCCTACAATGAGCAGTTCTTC	CASSLIKRRLAGSYNEQFF
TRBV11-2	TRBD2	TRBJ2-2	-	TGTGCCAGCAGCCTTAGCGGGGGATTGAACACCGGGGAGCTGTTTTTT	CASSLSGGLNTGELFF